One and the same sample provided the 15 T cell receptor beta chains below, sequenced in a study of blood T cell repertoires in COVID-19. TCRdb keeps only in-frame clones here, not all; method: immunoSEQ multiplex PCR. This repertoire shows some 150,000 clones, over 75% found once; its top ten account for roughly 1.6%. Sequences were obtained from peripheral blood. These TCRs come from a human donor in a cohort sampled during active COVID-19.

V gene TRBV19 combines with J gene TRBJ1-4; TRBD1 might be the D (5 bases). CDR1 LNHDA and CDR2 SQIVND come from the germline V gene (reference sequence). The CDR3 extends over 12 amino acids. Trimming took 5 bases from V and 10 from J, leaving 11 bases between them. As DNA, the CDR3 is TGTGCCAGTAGTCCAGGGTTGGGAAAACTGTTTTTT. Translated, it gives CASSPGLGKLFF.

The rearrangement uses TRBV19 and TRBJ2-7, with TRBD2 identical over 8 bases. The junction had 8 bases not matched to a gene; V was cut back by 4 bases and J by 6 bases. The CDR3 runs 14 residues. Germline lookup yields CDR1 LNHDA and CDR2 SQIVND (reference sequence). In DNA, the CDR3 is TGTGCCAGTAGTAAGCGGGAGACATCGTCCGAGCAGTACTTC. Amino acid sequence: CASSKRETSSEQYF.

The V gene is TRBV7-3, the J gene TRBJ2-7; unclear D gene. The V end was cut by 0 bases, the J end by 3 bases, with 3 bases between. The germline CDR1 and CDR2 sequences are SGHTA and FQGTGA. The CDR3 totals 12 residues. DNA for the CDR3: TGTGCCAGCAGCTTAACTTACTACGAGCAGTACTTC. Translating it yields CASSLTYYEQYF.

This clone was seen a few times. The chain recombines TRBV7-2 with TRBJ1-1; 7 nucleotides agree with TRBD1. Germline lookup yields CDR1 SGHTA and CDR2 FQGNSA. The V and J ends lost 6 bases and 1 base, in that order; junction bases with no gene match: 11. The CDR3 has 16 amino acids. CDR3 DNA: TGTGCCAGCAGTATTGGCCCGGGGACAGCGAACACTGAAGCTTTCTTT. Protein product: CASSIGPGTANTEAFF.

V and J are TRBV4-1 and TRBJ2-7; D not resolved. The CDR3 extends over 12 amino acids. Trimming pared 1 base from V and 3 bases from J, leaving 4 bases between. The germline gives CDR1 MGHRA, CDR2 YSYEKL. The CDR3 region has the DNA TGCGCCAGCAGCCAAGTCGGCTACGAGCAGTACTTC. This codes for CASSQVGYEQYF.

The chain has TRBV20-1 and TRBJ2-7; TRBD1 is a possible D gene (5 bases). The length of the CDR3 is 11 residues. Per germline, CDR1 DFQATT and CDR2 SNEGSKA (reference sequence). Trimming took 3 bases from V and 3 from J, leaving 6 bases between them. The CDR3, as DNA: TGCAGTGCTAGGGACAACTACGAGCAGTACTTC. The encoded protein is CSARDNYEQYF.

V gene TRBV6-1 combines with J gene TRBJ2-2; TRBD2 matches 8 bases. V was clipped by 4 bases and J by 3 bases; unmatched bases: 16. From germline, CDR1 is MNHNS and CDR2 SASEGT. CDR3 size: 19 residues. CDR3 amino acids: CASSALGSLAGGYTGELFF. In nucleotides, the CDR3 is TGTGCCAGCAGTGCTCTTGGGTCCTTGGCGGGAGGATACACCGGGGAGCTGTTTTTT.

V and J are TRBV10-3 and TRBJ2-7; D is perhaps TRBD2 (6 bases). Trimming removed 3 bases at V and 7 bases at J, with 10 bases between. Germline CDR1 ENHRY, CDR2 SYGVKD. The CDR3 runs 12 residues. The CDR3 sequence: CAISDYRGEQYF. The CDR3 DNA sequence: TGTGCCATCAGTGATTACCGGGGGGAGCAGTACTTC.

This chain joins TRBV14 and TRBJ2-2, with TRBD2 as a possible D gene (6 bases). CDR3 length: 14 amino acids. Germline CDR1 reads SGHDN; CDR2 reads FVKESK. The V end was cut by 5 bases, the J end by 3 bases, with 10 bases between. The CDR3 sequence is CASSSSGYTGELFF. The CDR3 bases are TGTGCCAGCAGCTCGAGCGGGTACACCGGGGAGCTGTTTTTT.

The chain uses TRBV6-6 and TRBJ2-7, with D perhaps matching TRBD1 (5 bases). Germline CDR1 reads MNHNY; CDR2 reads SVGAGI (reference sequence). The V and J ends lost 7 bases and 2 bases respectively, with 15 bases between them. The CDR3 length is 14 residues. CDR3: CASTYNGAPYEQYF. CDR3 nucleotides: TGTGCCAGCACCTACAATGGGGCCCCCTACGAGCAGTACTTC.

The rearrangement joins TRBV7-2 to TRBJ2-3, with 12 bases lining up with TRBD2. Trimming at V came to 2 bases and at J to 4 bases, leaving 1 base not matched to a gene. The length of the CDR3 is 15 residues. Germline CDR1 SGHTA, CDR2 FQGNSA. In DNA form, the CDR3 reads TGTGCCAGCAGCTTACTAGCGGGAGGGCCAGATACGCAGTATTTT. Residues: CASSLLAGGPDTQYF.

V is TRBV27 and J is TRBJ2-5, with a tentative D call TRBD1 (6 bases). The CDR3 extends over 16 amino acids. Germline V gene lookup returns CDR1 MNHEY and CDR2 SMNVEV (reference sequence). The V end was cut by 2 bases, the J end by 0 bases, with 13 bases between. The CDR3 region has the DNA TGTGCCAGCAGTTTAAGGCAGGGGTTGTACCAAGAGACCCAGTACTTC. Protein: CASSLRQGLYQETQYF.

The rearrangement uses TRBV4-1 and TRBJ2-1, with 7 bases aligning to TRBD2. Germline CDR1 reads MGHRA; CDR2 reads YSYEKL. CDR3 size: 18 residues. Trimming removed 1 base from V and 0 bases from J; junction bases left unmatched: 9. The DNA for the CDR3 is TGCGCCAGCAGCCAAGGGGCTAGCGGAGTGAGCTCCTACAATGAGCAGTTCTTC. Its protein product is CASSQGASGVSSYNEQFF.

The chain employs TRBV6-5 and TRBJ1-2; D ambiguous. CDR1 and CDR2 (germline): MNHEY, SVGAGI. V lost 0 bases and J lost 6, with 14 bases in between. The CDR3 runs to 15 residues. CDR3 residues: CASSYSRRAIHGYTF. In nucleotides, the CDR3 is TGTGCCAGCAGTTACTCGAGGAGGGCAATCCATGGCTACACCTTC.

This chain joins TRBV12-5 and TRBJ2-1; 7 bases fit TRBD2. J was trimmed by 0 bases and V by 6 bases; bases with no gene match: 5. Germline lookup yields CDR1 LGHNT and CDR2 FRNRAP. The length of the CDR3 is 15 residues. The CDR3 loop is CASGPSGSSYNEQFF. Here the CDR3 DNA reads TGTGCTAGTGGCCCTAGCGGAAGCTCCTACAATGAGCAGTTCTTC.